A single sample is the source of the 4 T cell receptor beta chains below, sequenced in a study of spatial heterogeneity in lung cancer. General observations from the study: Within tumors, counts of expanded alpha and beta TCRs tracked tumor mutation counts.

The time point denotes: sample taken at primary tumor resection. These receptors' targets are unknown. Each CDR3 protein gets one entry after TCRdb re-called the 5' RACE reads with MiXCR. The profile shows about 18,000 distinct CDR3 sequences, 7.5% of them singletons. This sample comprised lung tumor tissue, obtained at surgery. These receptors originate from a male donor with early-stage non-small cell lung cancer.

This clonotype was seen a few times. The chain joins TRBV12-3 or TRBV12-4 to TRBJ1-6; D is uncertain. Deletions cut 5 bases from V and 6 bases from J, with 2 bases between. The CDR3 is 11 residues long. CDR3: CASSGNSPLHF. DNA for the CDR3: TGTGCCAGCAGTGGTAATTCACCCCTCCACTTT.

This clonotype was counted between two and nine times. The chain is built from TRBV6-2 or TRBV6-3 and TRBJ2-1, with 11 bases identical to TRBD2. The junction had 7 bases not matched to a gene; V was cut back by 3 bases and J by 12 bases. The CDR3 length is 14 residues. Per the germline V gene, CDR1 is MNHEY and CDR2 is SVGEGT. The CDR3 reads CASSYSGGARGQFF. As DNA, the CDR3 is TGTGCCAGCAGTTATAGCGGGGGGGCCCGTGGGCAGTTCTTC.

The chain links TRBV27 to TRBJ2-7; D unclear. The CDR3 consists of 15 residues. Germline V gene data show CDR1 as MNHEY and CDR2 as SMNVEV (reference sequence). V lost 0 bases to trimming and J lost 6 bases, with 15 bases between them. CDR3 coding DNA: TGTGCCAGCAGTTTATCCCTCGGAAGGGCCTCCGAGCAGTACTTC. Encoded protein: CASSLSLGRASEQYF.

This clonotype showed up just a few times. The chain uses TRBV6-2 or TRBV6-3 and TRBJ2-7; D call uncertain. Germline values: CDR1 MNHEY, CDR2 SVGEGT. Trimming removed 4 bases from V and 6 bases from J, with 10 bases in between. CDR3 size: 12 residues. CDR3: CASSSSVVEQYF. CDR3 DNA: TGTGCCAGCAGTTCCTCAGTTGTCGAGCAGTACTTC.